This passage covers 32 T cell receptor beta chains from one sample sequenced in a study of T cell responses to AZD1222 COVID-19 vaccine. Repertoires were generated with immunoSEQ multiplex PCR, while TCRdb's copy carries only in-frame clones and drops some. The sample holds roughly 120,000 clones, 70% to 90% seen once. The sample was peripheral blood, taken on day 0 of AZD1222 vaccination. The receptors stem from an adult in good health.

The chain carries TRBV19 and TRBJ1-6, with D possibly being TRBD1 (5 bases). Looked up from germline, CDR1 is LNHDA and CDR2 is SQIVND (reference sequence). Trimming pared 7 bases from V and 5 bases from J, leaving 18 bases between. The CDR3 is 16 residues long. Written as DNA, the CDR3 is TGTGCCAGTACTTACGGCGGGACCTCTAATAATTCACCCCTCCACTTT. It translates to CASTYGGTSNNSPLHF.

The genes are TRBV5-4 and TRBJ2-4; no clear D gene. The V end was cut by 0 bases, the J end by 4 bases, with 11 bases between. CDR1 is SGHNT and CDR2 is YYREEE in the germline V gene (reference sequence). The CDR3 contains 15 residues. Here the CDR3 DNA reads TGTGCCAGCAGCTTGGAGGGCGATGGAAAAAACATTCAGTACTTC. This encodes CASSLEGDGKNIQYF.

The rearrangement uses TRBV28 and TRBJ1-4; D is perhaps TRBD1 (6 bases). Germline V gene sequence: CDR1 MDHEN, CDR2 SYDVKM. V gave up 6 bases and J gave up 10 bases, with 15 bases separating them. This CDR3 has 13 residues. In DNA, the CDR3 is TGTGCCAGCAGCCGCTTACAGGGCGGAAAACTGTTTTTT. This codes for CASSRLQGGKLFF.

The V call is TRBV30, the J call TRBJ1-5; 9 bases are shared with TRBD1. The germline V gene has CDR1 GTSNPN and CDR2 SVGIG (reference sequence). J was trimmed by 2 bases and V by 3 bases; bases with no gene match: 11. The CDR3 consists of 17 residues. CDR3 in amino acids: CAWSIQGARGGNQPQHF. The CDR3 coding sequence is TGTGCCTGGAGCATACAGGGGGCGCGGGGTGGCAATCAGCCCCAGCATTTT.

The rearrangement links TRBV21-1 to TRBJ2-5. TRBV21-1 is a pseudogene locus. The CDR3 totals 16 residues. As DNA, the CDR3 is TGTGCCAGGCGAGCCGTACCCTCTGGGATTGAAGAGACCCAGTACTTC. Encoded protein: CARRAVPSGIEETQYF.

The chain combines TRBV10-3 with TRBJ1-3; D uncertain. CDR1 and CDR2 (germline): ENHRY, SYGVKD. The ends were cut back, 0 bases at V and 0 bases at J, with 9 bases in the middle. This CDR3 contains 16 residues. The CDR3, as DNA: TGTGCCATCAGTGAGTCCTCAATCATCTCTGGAAACACCATATATTTT. Translating it yields CAISESSIISGNTIYF.

This clone appeared a single time. A read error may account for a junction end that differs from germline. The rearrangement joins TRBV30 to TRBJ1-4; TRBD1 might be the D (5 bases). The CDR3 is made up of 12 amino acids. Germline V gene lookup returns CDR1 GTSNPN and CDR2 SVGIG (reference sequence). The CDR3: CAWSVQAGFLLF. In DNA form, the CDR3 reads TGTGCCTGGAGTGTACAGGCTGGGTTTCTCCTTTTT. Filled out from reference TRBV30 and TRBJ1-4, the complete variable domain reads SQTIHQWPATLVQPVGSPLSLECTVEGTSNPNLYWYRQAAGRGLQLLFYSVGIGQISSEVPQNLSASRPQDRQFILSSKKLLLSDSGFYLCAWSVQAGFLLFGSGTQLSVL.

The rearrangement joins TRBV28 to TRBJ2-1, with 11 bases fitting TRBD2. The CDR3 has 15 amino acids. Trimming removed 3 bases from V and 8 bases from J; junction bases left unmatched: 6. Germline CDR1 is MDHEN and CDR2 is SYDVKM. The CDR3 DNA reads TGTGCCAGCAGTTTTAGCGGGGGGGCCAACGATGAGCAGTTCTTC. The encoded protein is CASSFSGGANDEQFF.

The chain uses TRBV28 and TRBJ2-2, with TRBD1 matching over 8 bases. V shed 3 bases and J 4 bases; nucleotides not matched to a gene: 1. Germline V gene lookup returns CDR1 MDHEN and CDR2 SYDVKM. The CDR3 length is 14 residues. The CDR3 protein is CASSLTGVTGELFF. The CDR3 DNA reads as TGTGCCAGCAGTTTGACAGGGGTCACCGGGGAGCTGTTTTTT.

CDR3 DNA: TGTGCCAGCAGCCGGCGGACCTGGGACTATGGCTACACCTTC. Amino acids: CASSRRTWDYGYTF. The chain joins TRBV7-9 to TRBJ1-2; no definite D call. Trimming removed 5 bases from V and 3 bases from J, with 13 bases in between. The V gene's germline CDR1 is SEHNR and CDR2 FQNEAQ (reference sequence). The CDR3 totals 14 residues.

V gene TRBV24-1 combines with J gene TRBJ2-7; D not resolved. The V gene lost 9 bases and the J gene lost 6 bases, with 17 bases spanning the gap. The CDR3 loop spans 13 amino acids. From germline, CDR1 is KGHDR and CDR2 SFDVKD. Here the CDR3 reads CATGNPWSSEQYF. The CDR3 DNA reads TGTGCCACCGGAAATCCCTGGAGTAGCGAGCAGTACTTC.

The V gene is TRBV27, the J gene TRBJ1-2; 10 bases align to TRBD1. This CDR3 comprises 14 residues. Per germline, CDR1 MNHEY and CDR2 SMNVEV (reference sequence). With V trimmed by 6 bases and J by 8 bases, 9 bases remained unmatched. CDR3 sequence (DNA): TGTGCCAGCAGCTTAAACCGGGACAGGGGAGGCTACACCTTC. Its protein is CASSLNRDRGGYTF.

This chain joins TRBV19 and TRBJ1-5, with 8 bases identical to TRBD1. From germline, CDR1 is LNHDA and CDR2 SQIVND (reference sequence). J gave up 7 bases and V 5 bases, and 4 bases lay outside the gene matches. The CDR3 runs to 13 residues. The CDR3 spells CASSPGTGQPQHF. The CDR3 coding sequence is TGTGCCAGTAGTCCCGGGACAGGCCAGCCCCAGCATTTT.

This chain joins TRBV27 and TRBJ1-2; a possible D gene is TRBD1 (6 bases). V gave up 5 bases and J gave up 6 bases, with 10 bases separating them. CDR3 length: 12 residues. Germline-derived CDR1 and CDR2 are MNHEY and SMNVEV (reference sequence). The chain's CDR3 is CASSLTGHGYTF. In nucleotides, the CDR3 is TGTGCCAGCAGTCTAACAGGGCATGGCTACACCTTC.

This clone was counted a single time. The chain employs TRBV10-1 and TRBJ2-3, with D unclear. CDR3 size: 13 residues. Trimming removed 3 bases from V and 1 base from J, with 5 bases in between. Germline V gives CDR1 WNHNN, CDR2 SYGVQD (reference sequence). CDR3 amino acids: CASSEPGTDTQYF. The CDR3 bases are TGCGCCAGCAGTGAACCAGGCACAGATACGCAGTATTTT.

CDR3 in amino acids: CASSPEMNTEAFF. The CDR3 DNA follows: TGTGCCAGCAGCCCTGAGATGAACACTGAAGCTTTCTTT. The J gene is TRBJ1-1, the V gene TRBV14; no firm D call. V lost 4 bases and J 0 bases, leaving 6 bases between the germline ends. The CDR3 runs to 13 residues. Germline CDR1 reads SGHDN; CDR2 reads FVKESK.

The chain joins TRBV6-5 to TRBJ1-2; D might be TRBD1 (6 bases). From germline, CDR1 is MNHEY and CDR2 SVGAGI. The CDR3 spans 16 residues. V dropped 0 bases and J dropped 5 bases, with 16 bases sitting between them. The CDR3 spells CASSYSGGQGWYGYTF. The CDR3 DNA follows: TGTGCCAGCAGTTACTCCGGCGGGCAGGGGTGGTATGGCTACACCTTC.

The genes are TRBV5-1 and TRBJ2-1, with 7 bases matching TRBD2. V dropped 0 bases and J dropped 9; count of bases not matched to a gene: 3. Germline V gene lookup returns CDR1 SGHRS and CDR2 YFSETQ. The CDR3 runs to 13 residues. The CDR3 is CASSLGLAVEQFF. In DNA, the CDR3 is TGCGCCAGCAGCTTGGGTCTAGCGGTTGAGCAGTTCTTC.

The V call is TRBV28, the J call TRBJ2-7; unclear D gene. CDR1 is MDHEN, CDR2 SYDVKM, per germline. The CDR3 covers 18 residues. V lost 3 bases, J lost 0 bases, and 21 bases lay in between. CDR3 amino acids: CASSFPRTRRIYSYEQYF. For the CDR3, the DNA is TGTGCCAGCAGTTTCCCCCGGACGCGGAGAATTTACTCCTACGAGCAGTACTTC.

The genes are TRBV11-2 and TRBJ2-1; 13 bases agree with TRBD2. This CDR3 region has 15 residues. V shed 5 bases, J shed 8 bases, and the junction held 6 bases outside the gene matches. Germline V gene data show CDR1 as SGHAT and CDR2 as FQNNGV. The CDR3 loop is CASSTWTSGGDEQFF. CDR3 DNA: TGTGCCAGCAGCACCTGGACTAGCGGGGGTGATGAGCAGTTCTTC.

V and J are TRBV19 and TRBJ2-7; TRBD1 is a possible D gene (5 bases). This CDR3 has 14 amino acids. Germline CDR1 LNHDA, CDR2 SQIVND (reference sequence). Trimming pared 9 bases from V and 3 bases from J, leaving 18 bases between. CDR3 DNA sequence: TGTGCCAGCACCTCAAGGGGCAATAACTACGAGCAGTACTTC. This codes for CASTSRGNNYEQYF.

The chain recombines TRBV19 with TRBJ1-5; the D is unclear. CDR3 length: 11 residues. CDR1 and CDR2 (germline): LNHDA, SQIVND (reference sequence). Trimming cost V 6 bases and J 5 bases, with 5 bases left between them. The CDR3 nucleotides are TGTGCCAGTAGCAACCATCAGCCCCAGCATTTT. Translation gives CASSNHQPQHF.

This clone was detected only a few times. The chain links TRBV7-8 to TRBJ2-7, with 7 bases identical to TRBD1. Germline lookup yields CDR1 SGHVS and CDR2 FQNEAQ. CDR3 length: 15 residues. With 6 bases clipped from V and 0 bases from J, the junction kept 8 bases outside the gene matches. The chain's CDR3 is CASREKQGISYEQYF. The CDR3 bases are TGTGCCAGCAGAGAGAAACAGGGGATCTCCTACGAGCAGTACTTC.

V and J are TRBV30 and TRBJ2-1; D is unresolved. V lost 4 bases and J 4 bases, leaving 5 bases between the germline ends. CDR3 length: 11 amino acids. CDR1 is GTSNPN, CDR2 SVGIG, per germline (reference sequence). The DNA of the CDR3 is TGTGCCTGGAACTCATACAATGAGCAGTTCTTC. Encoded protein: CAWNSYNEQFF.

This chain uses TRBV28 with TRBJ2-5, with 7 bases identical to TRBD1. This CDR3 spans 13 amino acids. Trimming took 6 bases from V and 5 from J; bases not matched to a gene: 6. The germline CDR1 and CDR2 sequences are MDHEN and SYDVKM. For the CDR3, the DNA is TGTGCCAGCAGGCGACAGGGTGAGGAGACCCAGTACTTC. Its protein product is CASRRQGEETQYF.

J is TRBJ2-2 and V is TRBV5-1; D is tentatively TRBD1 or TRBD2 (5 bases each). Trimming took 3 bases from V and 9 from J, leaving 15 bases between them. The CDR3 has 14 residues. Germline V CDR1 and CDR2: SGHRS, YFSETQ. CDR3: CASSSGTANRELFF. CDR3 DNA: TGCGCCAGCAGCTCCGGGACCGCTAACCGGGAGCTGTTTTTT.

V and J are TRBV7-2 and TRBJ2-1; 8 bases agree with TRBD2. The CDR3 is 15 residues long. Germline V gene sequence: CDR1 SGHTA, CDR2 FQGNSA. V was clipped by 3 bases and J by 7 bases; unmatched bases: 8. CDR3 amino acids: CASSFIAGRYNEQFF. As DNA, the CDR3 is TGTGCCAGCAGCTTTATAGCGGGGAGGTATAATGAGCAGTTCTTC.

The rearrangement links TRBV30 to TRBJ2-5; TRBD2 aligns across 8 bases. Losses at the gene ends were 2 bases for V and 1 base for J; bases not matched to a gene: 6. Germline CDR1 and CDR2: GTSNPN and SVGIG (reference sequence). The CDR3 is 15 amino acids. The CDR3 bases are TGTGCCTGGAGTTATTCCAGCGGGGGCCAAGAGACCCAGTACTTC. Its protein is CAWSYSSGGQETQYF.

The chain couples TRBV3-1 (or the pseudogene TRBV3-2) to TRBJ2-1, with TRBD2 matching 10 bases. Germline V gene sequence: CDR1 LGHDT, CDR2 YNNKEL (reference sequence). This CDR3 is built from 12 residues. After removal of 8 bases from V and 8 bases from J, the junction contained 3 bases not matched to a gene. The CDR3 here is CASEGTSDEQFF. In DNA, the CDR3 is TGTGCCAGCGAAGGGACTAGCGATGAGCAGTTCTTC.

The chain uses TRBV5-4 and TRBJ1-1; tentatively, D is TRBD1 (5 bases). The V end was cut by 2 bases, the J end by 4 bases, with 12 bases between. The CDR3 runs 14 residues. CDR1 SGHNT and CDR2 YYREEE come from the germline V gene (reference sequence). Here the CDR3 DNA reads TGTGCCAGCAGCTTCTACGGGGGAGGCACTGAAGCTTTCTTT. This translates into CASSFYGGGTEAFF.

The rearrangement joins TRBV12-3 or TRBV12-4 to TRBJ1-2, with 7 bases identical to TRBD1. The trim removed 6 bases at V and 3 bases at J, leaving 4 bases unmatched. This CDR3 region has 13 residues. CDR3 residues: CASSPGGDYGYTF. The CDR3 region has the DNA TGTGCCAGCAGCCCAGGGGGGGACTATGGCTACACCTTC.

This chain connects TRBV10-3 to TRBJ1-1, with D unresolved. CDR3 size: 14 residues. The V and J ends lost 3 bases and 0 bases respectively, with 8 bases between them. Germline loops: CDR1 ENHRY, CDR2 SYGVKD. The DNA for the CDR3 is TGTGCCATCAGTGATGACATCATGAACACTGAAGCTTTCTTT. This encodes CAISDDIMNTEAFF.